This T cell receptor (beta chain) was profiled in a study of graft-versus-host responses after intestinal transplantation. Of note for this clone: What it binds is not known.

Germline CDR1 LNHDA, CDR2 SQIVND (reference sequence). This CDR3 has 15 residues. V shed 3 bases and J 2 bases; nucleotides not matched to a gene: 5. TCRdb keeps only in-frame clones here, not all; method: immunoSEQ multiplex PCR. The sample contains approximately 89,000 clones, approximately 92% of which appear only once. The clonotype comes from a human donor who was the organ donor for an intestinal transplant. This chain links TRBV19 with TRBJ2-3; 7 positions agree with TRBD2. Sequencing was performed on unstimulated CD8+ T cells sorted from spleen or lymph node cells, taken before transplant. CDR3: CASSILAGVTDTQYF. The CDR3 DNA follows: TGTGCCAGTAGTATTCTCGCGGGGGTCACAGATACGCAGTATTTT.